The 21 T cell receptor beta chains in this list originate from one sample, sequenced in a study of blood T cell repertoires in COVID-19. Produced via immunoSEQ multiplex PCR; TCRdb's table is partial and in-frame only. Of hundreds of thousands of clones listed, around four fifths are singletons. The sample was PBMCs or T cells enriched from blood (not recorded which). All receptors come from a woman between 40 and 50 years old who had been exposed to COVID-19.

The CDR3 DNA reads TGCGCCAGCAGCCAAGATCGAGGGGGCGTTGGTGGCTACACCTTC. It translates to CASSQDRGGVGGYTF. V usage is TRBV4-3 and J usage is TRBJ1-2; the match to TRBD1 covers 7 bases. Germline CDR1 and CDR2: LGHNA and YSLEER. CDR3 size: 15 residues. Trimming cost V 0 bases and J 7 bases; bases outside gene matches: 8.

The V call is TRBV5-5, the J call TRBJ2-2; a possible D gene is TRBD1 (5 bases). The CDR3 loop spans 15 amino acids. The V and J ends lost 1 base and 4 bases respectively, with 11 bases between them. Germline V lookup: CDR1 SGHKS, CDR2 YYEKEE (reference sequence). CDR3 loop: CASSLKGEGTGELFF. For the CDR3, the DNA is TGTGCCAGCAGCTTGAAAGGGGAAGGCACCGGGGAGCTGTTTTTT. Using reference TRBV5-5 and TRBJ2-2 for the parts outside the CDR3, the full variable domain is DAGVTQSPTHLIKTRGQQVTLRCSPISGHKSVSWYQQVLGQGPQFIFQYYEKEERGRGNFPDRFSARQFPNYSSELNVNALLLGDSALYLCASSLKGEGTGELFFGEGSRLTVL.

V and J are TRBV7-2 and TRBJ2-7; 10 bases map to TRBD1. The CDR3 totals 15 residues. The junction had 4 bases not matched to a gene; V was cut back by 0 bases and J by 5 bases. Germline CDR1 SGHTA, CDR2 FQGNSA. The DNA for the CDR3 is TGTGCCAGCAGCTTAGCGGGACAGGGGAGAAACGAGCAGTACTTC. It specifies CASSLAGQGRNEQYF.

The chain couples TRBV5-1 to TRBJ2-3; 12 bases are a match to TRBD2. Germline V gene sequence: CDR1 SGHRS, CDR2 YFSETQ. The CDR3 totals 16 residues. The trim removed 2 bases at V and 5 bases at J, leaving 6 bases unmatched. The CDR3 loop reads CASSFSVTSGGDTQYF. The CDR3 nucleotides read TGCGCCAGCAGCTTTTCGGTGACTAGCGGGGGAGATACGCAGTATTTT.

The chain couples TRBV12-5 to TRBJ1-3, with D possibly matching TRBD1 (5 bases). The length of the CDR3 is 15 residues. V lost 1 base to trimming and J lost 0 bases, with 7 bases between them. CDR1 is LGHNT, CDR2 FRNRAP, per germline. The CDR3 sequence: CASGLGTFSGNTIYF. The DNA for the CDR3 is TGTGCTAGTGGTTTGGGGACATTCTCTGGAAACACCATATATTTT.

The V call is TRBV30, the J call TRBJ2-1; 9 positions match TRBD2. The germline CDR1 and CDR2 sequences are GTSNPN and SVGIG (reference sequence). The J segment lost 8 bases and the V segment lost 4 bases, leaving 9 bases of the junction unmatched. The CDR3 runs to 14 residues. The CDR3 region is CAWKGGGASDEQFF. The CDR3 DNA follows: TGTGCCTGGAAAGGCGGGGGGGCCTCAGATGAGCAGTTCTTC.

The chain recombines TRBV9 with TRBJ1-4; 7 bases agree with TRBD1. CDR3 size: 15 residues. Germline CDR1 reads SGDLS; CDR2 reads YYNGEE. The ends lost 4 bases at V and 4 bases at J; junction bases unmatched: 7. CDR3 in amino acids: CASSPRTGVNEKLFF. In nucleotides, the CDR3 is TGTGCCAGCAGCCCAAGGACAGGAGTTAATGAAAAACTGTTTTTT.

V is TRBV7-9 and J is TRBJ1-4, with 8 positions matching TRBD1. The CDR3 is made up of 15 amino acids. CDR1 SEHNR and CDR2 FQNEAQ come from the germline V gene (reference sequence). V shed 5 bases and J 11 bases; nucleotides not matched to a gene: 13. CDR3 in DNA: TGTGCCAGCAGCGGGACAGGTCTCTCTTACCAGAAACTGTTTTTT. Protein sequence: CASSGTGLSYQKLFF.

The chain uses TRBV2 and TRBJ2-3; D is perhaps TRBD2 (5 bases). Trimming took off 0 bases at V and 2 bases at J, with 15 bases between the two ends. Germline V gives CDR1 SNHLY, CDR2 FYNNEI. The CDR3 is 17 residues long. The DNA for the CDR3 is TGTGCCAGCAGTGAAGCGAAGAGCGGAATTTACACAGATACGCAGTATTTT. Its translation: CASSEAKSGIYTDTQYF.

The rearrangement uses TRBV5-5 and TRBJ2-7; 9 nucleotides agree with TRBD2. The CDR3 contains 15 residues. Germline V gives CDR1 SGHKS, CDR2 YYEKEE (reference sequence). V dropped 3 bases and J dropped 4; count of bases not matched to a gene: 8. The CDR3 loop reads CASSSLAGELYEQYF. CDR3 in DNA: TGTGCCAGCAGCTCCTTAGCGGGGGAGCTGTACGAGCAGTACTTC.

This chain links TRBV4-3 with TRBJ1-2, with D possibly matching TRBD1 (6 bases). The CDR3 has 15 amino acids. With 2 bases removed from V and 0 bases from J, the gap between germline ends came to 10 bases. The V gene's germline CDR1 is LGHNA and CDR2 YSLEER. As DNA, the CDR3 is TGCGCCAGCAGCCAACACAGGGTAGCTAACTATGGCTACACCTTC. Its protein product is CASSQHRVANYGYTF.

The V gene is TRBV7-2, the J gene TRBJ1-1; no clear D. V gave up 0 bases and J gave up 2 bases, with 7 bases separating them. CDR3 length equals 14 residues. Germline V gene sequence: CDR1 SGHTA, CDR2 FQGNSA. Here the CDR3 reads CASSLAGANTEAFF. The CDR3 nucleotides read TGTGCCAGCAGCTTAGCGGGAGCAAACACTGAAGCTTTCTTT.

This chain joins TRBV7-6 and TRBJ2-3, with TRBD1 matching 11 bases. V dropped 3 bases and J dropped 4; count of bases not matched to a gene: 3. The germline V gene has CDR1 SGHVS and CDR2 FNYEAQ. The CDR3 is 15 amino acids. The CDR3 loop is CASSLGQGEADTQYF. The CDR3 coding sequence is TGTGCCAGCAGCTTGGGACAGGGGGAGGCAGATACGCAGTATTTT.

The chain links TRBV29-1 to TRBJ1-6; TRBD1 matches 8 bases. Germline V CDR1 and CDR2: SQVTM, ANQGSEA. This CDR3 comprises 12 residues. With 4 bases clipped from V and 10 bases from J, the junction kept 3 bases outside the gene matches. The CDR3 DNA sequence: TGCAGCGTTGGGACAGGGAACTCACCCCTCCACTTT. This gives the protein CSVGTGNSPLHF. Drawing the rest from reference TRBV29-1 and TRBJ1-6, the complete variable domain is SAVISQKPSRDICQRGTSLTIQCQVDSQVTMMFWYRQQPGQSLTLIATANQGSEATYESGFVIDKFPISRPNLTFSTLTVSNMSPEDSSIYLCSVGTGNSPLHFGNGTRLTVT.

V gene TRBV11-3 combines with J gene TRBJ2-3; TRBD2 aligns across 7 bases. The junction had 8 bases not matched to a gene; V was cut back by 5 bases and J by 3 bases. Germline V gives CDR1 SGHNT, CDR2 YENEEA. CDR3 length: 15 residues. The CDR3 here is CASSPGLVETDTQYF. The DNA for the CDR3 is TGTGCCAGCAGCCCCGGACTAGTCGAGACAGATACGCAGTATTTT.

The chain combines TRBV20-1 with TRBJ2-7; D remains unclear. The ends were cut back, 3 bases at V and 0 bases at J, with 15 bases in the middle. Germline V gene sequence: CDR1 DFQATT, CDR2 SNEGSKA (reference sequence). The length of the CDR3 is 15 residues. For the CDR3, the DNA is TGCAGTGCTAGTCCTGGGTCAGGCATCTCCTACGAGCAGTACTTC. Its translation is CSASPGSGISYEQYF.

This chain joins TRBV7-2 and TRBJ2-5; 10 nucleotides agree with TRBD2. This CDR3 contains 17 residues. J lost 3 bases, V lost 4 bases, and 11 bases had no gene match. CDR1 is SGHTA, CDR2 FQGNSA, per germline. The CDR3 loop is CASSSRGRTSGKETQYF. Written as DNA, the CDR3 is TGTGCCAGCAGCTCACGTGGGAGGACTAGCGGAAAAGAGACCCAGTACTTC.

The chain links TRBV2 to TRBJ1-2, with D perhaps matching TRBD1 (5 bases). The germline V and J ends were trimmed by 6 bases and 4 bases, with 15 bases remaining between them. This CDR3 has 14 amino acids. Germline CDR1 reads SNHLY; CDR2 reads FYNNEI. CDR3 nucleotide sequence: TGTGCCAGCAGGGACGCCGGGGGAGGCTATGGCTACACCTTC. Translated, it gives CASRDAGGGYGYTF.

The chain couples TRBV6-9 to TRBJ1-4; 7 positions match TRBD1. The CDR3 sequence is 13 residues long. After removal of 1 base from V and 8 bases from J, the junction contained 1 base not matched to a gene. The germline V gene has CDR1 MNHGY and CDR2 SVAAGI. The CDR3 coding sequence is TGTGCCAGCAGTTATTTCAGGGGGGAAAAACTGTTTTTT. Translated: CASSYFRGEKLFF.

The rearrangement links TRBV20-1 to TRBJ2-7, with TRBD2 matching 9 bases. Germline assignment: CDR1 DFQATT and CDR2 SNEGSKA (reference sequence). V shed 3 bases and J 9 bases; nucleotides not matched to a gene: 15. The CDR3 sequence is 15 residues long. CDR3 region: CSASFGGGAREGQYF. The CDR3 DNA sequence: TGCAGTGCTAGTTTCGGCGGGGGGGCCCGGGAAGGGCAGTACTTC.

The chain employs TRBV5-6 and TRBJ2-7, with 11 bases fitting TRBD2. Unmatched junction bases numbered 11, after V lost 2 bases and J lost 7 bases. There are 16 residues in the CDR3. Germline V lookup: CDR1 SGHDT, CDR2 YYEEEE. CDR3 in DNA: TGTGCCAGCAGCTTTACTAGCGGGGGACTCCGGGGGGAGCAGTACTTC. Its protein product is CASSFTSGGLRGEQYF.